The source of this T cell receptor beta chain is a study of OX40 agonist ivuxolimab in advanced cancers. The overall study: Dosing consisted of intravenous ivuxolimab at 0.01 to 10 mg/kg every 2 weeks.

Study observations and caveats: Both CD4+ and CD8+ T cell populations in blood had undergone clonal expansion by week 6 at 0.1 to 3.0 mg/kg.

Enrollment shut out patients with autoimmune disease history or systemic immunosuppression. Baseline, cycle 4 day 1, and cycle 7 day 1 were the blood sampling points. Method: immunoSEQ multiplex PCR; TCRdb's copy keeps in-frame clones and lacks some. This table has tens of thousands of clones, about 92% appearing once. Concerning this clone: Its antigen is still unknown.

Germline CDR1 reads SGHVS; CDR2 reads FQNEAQ. V lost 1 base, J lost 11 bases, and 3 bases stayed unmatched. The CDR3 is made up of 13 amino acids. Source: CD4+ or CD8+ T cells sorted from blood, taken in a trial of the OX40 agonist ivuxolimab. This sequence originates from an adult with an advanced solid tumor such as melanoma, head and neck, liver or kidney cancer. The chain carries TRBV7-8 and TRBJ1-2; 11 nucleotides align to TRBD1. The CDR3 nucleotides read TGTGCCAGCAGCTTAGTCGGGACAGGGGGTTACACCTTC. Translating gives CASSLVGTGGYTF.